The 27 T cell receptor beta chains reported below all come from one sample, sequenced in a study of graft-versus-host responses after intestinal transplantation. Profiling relied on immunoSEQ multiplex PCR, and the TCRdb table lists in-frame clones only, not all of them. This sample yields nearly 90,000 clones, of which under 85% are seen a single time; about 17% belongs to the top ten. Their target antigens are unknown. The sample was unstimulated CD8+ T cells sorted from spleen or lymph node cells, taken before intestinal transplant. Receptors originate from a human donor who received an intestinal transplant.

This chain connects TRBV23-1 to TRBJ2-2; tentative D call: TRBD2 (5 bases). TRBV23-1 is an ORF, and what it does is uncertain. Trimming cost V 8 bases and J 7 bases, with 17 bases left between them. The CDR3 runs 14 residues. The CDR3 DNA follows: TGCGCCAGCTTCCCGGTGAGGGCGCACGGGGAGCTGTTTTTT. This gives the protein CASFPVRAHGELFF.

This clone was seen only once. The chain is built from TRBV11-2 and TRBJ2-1, with TRBD2 identical over 11 bases. Germline CDR1 is SGHAT and CDR2 is FQNNGV. V gave up 0 bases and J gave up 8 bases; unmatched junction bases: 3. This CDR3 has 15 residues. CDR3 sequence (DNA): TGTGCCAGCAGCTTAGAACTAGCGGGAGAGGATGAGCAGTTCTTC. Amino acid sequence: CASSLELAGEDEQFF.

The chain joins TRBV18 to TRBJ1-1; perhaps TRBD1 as D (5 bases). The CDR3 is made up of 19 amino acids. CDR1 is KGHSH and CDR2 is LQKENI in the germline V gene. V lost 5 bases and J 1 base, leaving 26 bases between the germline ends. Here the CDR3 reads CASSSPWEGRGSSNTEAFF. CDR3 bases: TGTGCCAGCTCATCCCCTTGGGAGGGGCGAGGTTCGTCGAACACTGAAGCTTTCTTT. Full variable domain (remainder filled in from reference TRBV18 and TRBJ1-1): NAGVMQNPRHLVRRRGQEARLRCSPMKGHSHVYWYRQLPEEGLKFMVYLQKENIIDESGMPKERFSAEFPKEGPSILRIQQVVRGDSAAYFCASSSPWEGRGSSNTEAFFGQGTRLTVV.

In its sample, this clone was seen a few times. This rearrangement joins TRBV6-5 to TRBJ2-7; 8 nucleotides match TRBD1. V dropped 2 bases and J dropped 3; count of bases not matched to a gene: 6. The germline V gene has CDR1 MNHEY and CDR2 SVGAGI. The length of the CDR3 is 15 residues. CDR3 nucleotide sequence: TGTGCCAGCAGTTACGGACAGGGTCTCCACTACGAGCAGTACTTC. Translating it yields CASSYGQGLHYEQYF.

In its sample, this clone was seen a few times. The chain employs TRBV27 and TRBJ2-5; TRBD2 matches 10 bases. Germline lookup yields CDR1 MNHEY and CDR2 SMNVEV (reference sequence). The CDR3 consists of 16 residues. The V gene end was trimmed by 0 bases and the J gene end by 4 bases; junction bases not matched to a gene: 5. In DNA form, the CDR3 reads TGTGCCAGCAGTTTATCCGCTAGCGGGAGTGGAGAGACCCAGTACTTC. Its protein is CASSLSASGSGETQYF.

This clone was seen a handful of times. This sequence joins TRBV6-1 and TRBJ2-2, with TRBD2 as a possible D gene (5 bases). The CDR3 consists of 13 residues. CDR1 and CDR2 from the germline V gene are MNHNS and SASEGT. V shed 8 bases and J shed 1 base, with 8 bases lying between them. The CDR3 protein is CASVRENTGELFF. The CDR3 DNA follows: TGTGCCAGCGTTCGGGAGAACACCGGGGAGCTGTTTTTT.

This rearrangement joins TRBV2 to TRBJ1-1; 11 nucleotides line up with TRBD1. Germline assignment: CDR1 SNHLY and CDR2 FYNNEI. V dropped 2 bases and J dropped 1; count of bases not matched to a gene: 6. This CDR3 contains 17 residues. CDR3 loop: CASSEWGQGVPNTEAFF. CDR3 coding DNA: TGTGCCAGCAGTGAATGGGGACAGGGGGTCCCGAACACTGAAGCTTTCTTT. The variable domain in full, with the rest retrieved from reference TRBV2 and TRBJ1-1, is EPEVTQTPSHQVTQMGQEVILRCVPISNHLYFYWYRQILGQKVEFLVSFYNNEISEKSEIFDDQFSVERPDGSNFTLKIRSTKLEDSAMYFCASSEWGQGVPNTEAFFGQGTRLTVV.

The chain carries TRBV11-1 and TRBJ2-3, with TRBD2 matching over 8 bases. J was trimmed by 2 bases and V by 2 bases; bases with no gene match: 9. Looked up from germline, CDR1 is SGHAT and CDR2 is FQDESV (reference sequence). This CDR3 region has 17 residues. CDR3 DNA sequence: TGTGCCAGCAGCTTAAATTCGGCGGGGGGCTACACAGATACGCAGTATTTT. Translation gives CASSLNSAGGYTDTQYF.

The chain uses TRBV4-1 and TRBJ2-2; D assignment may be TRBD1 or TRBD2 (5 bases each). The CDR3 is made up of 15 amino acids. Germline CDR1 reads MGHRA; CDR2 reads YSYEKL. V was clipped by 0 bases and J by 7 bases, with 12 bases between them. The CDR3, as DNA: TGCGCCAGCAGCCAAGAAGGGCAGGGAGACGGGGAGCTGTTTTTT. Residues: CASSQEGQGDGELFF.

The J gene is TRBJ2-2, the V gene TRBV28; the match to TRBD1 covers 9 bases. CDR3 size: 15 residues. The V segment lost 5 bases and the J segment 7 bases; nucleotides outside the gene matches: 8. Germline assignment: CDR1 MDHEN and CDR2 SYDVKM. CDR3 in amino acids: CASSERQGDLGELFF. In nucleotides, the CDR3 is TGTGCCAGCAGTGAACGACAGGGGGACCTCGGGGAGCTGTTTTTT.

This clone showed up just once. The chain recombines TRBV29-1 with TRBJ2-1, with 9 bases that match TRBD1. This CDR3 is 13 amino acids long. CDR1 is SQVTM and CDR2 is ANQGSEA in the germline V gene. Unmatched junction bases numbered 1, after V lost 0 bases and J lost 7 bases. As DNA, the CDR3 is TGCAGCGTTGAAGAGGGACAGGGAAATGAGCAGTTCTTC. As protein: CSVEEGQGNEQFF.

The V call is TRBV19, the J call TRBJ2-1; D remains ambiguous. V was cut by 6 bases and J by 4 bases, with 10 bases left in between. Per the germline V gene, CDR1 is LNHDA and CDR2 is SQIVND (reference sequence). The CDR3 totals 13 residues. CDR3 amino acids: CASSWTVYNEQFF. DNA of the CDR3: TGTGCCAGTAGCTGGACGGTATACAATGAGCAGTTCTTC.

The chain recombines TRBV13 with TRBJ2-7; D is ambiguous. The length of the CDR3 is 12 residues. V was pared by 5 bases and J by 7 bases, with 12 bases between. Germline V gives CDR1 PRHDT, CDR2 FYEKMQ (reference sequence). The CDR3 protein is CASSLLTREQYF. Here the CDR3 DNA reads TGTGCCAGCAGCCTGCTGACTCGGGAGCAGTACTTC.

This chain joins TRBV30 and TRBJ2-7; perhaps TRBD1 as D (5 bases). Germline values: CDR1 GTSNPN, CDR2 SVGIG (reference sequence). The ends were cut back, 4 bases at V and 0 bases at J, with 10 bases in the middle. The CDR3 is made up of 13 amino acids. The CDR3 nucleotides are TGTGCCTGGACTAGGACATCCTCCTACGAGCAGTACTTC. Its protein product is CAWTRTSSYEQYF. Based on the CDR3 plus reference TRBV30 and TRBJ2-7, the full variable domain is SQTIHQWPATLVQPVGSPLSLECTVEGTSNPNLYWYRQAAGRGLQLLFYSVGIGQISSEVPQNLSASRPQDRQFILSSKKLLLSDSGFYLCAWTRTSSYEQYFGPGTRLTVT.

The V gene is TRBV2, the J gene TRBJ2-2, with D perhaps matching TRBD2 (6 bases). Germline CDR1 SNHLY, CDR2 FYNNEI. V was trimmed by 4 bases and J by 4 bases, leaving 7 bases between them. This CDR3 comprises 13 residues. CDR3 amino acids: CASSALATGELFF. The CDR3 DNA reads as TGTGCCAGCAGTGCACTAGCCACCGGGGAGCTGTTTTTT. The complete variable domain, with remaining parts taken from reference TRBV2 and TRBJ2-2, reads EPEVTQTPSHQVTQMGQEVILRCVPISNHLYFYWYRQILGQKVEFLVSFYNNEISEKSEIFDDQFSVERPDGSNFTLKIRSTKLEDSAMYFCASSALATGELFFGEGSRLTVL.

The chain joins TRBV2 to TRBJ2-3; D is possibly TRBD2 (6 bases). The CDR3 is 16 residues long. With 2 bases removed from V and 0 bases from J, the gap between germline ends came to 12 bases. Germline CDR1 is SNHLY and CDR2 is FYNNEI. The DNA of the CDR3 is TGTGCCAGCAGTGAATGGGTAGGGACTAGCACAGATACGCAGTATTTT. It specifies CASSEWVGTSTDTQYF.

This CDR3 reads CASSPREGAYEQYF. In DNA, the CDR3 is TGTGCCAGCAGCCCGAGGGAGGGGGCCTACGAGCAGTACTTC. The V and J genes are TRBV7-9 and TRBJ2-7, with D possibly matching TRBD2 (7 bases). V was pared by 5 bases and J by 2 bases, with 13 bases between. From germline, CDR1 is SEHNR and CDR2 FQNEAQ (reference sequence). The CDR3 loop spans 14 amino acids.

The chain employs TRBV6-5 and TRBJ1-2; 7 bases fit TRBD1. The CDR3 is 16 amino acids. The trim removed 0 bases at V and 7 bases at J, leaving 11 bases unmatched. The germline V gene encodes CDR1 MNHEY and CDR2 SVGAGI. The CDR3 DNA is TGTGCCAGCAGTTACTCGATAGTGCCGACAGGGACTGGCTACACCTTC. The encoded protein is CASSYSIVPTGTGYTF.

V usage is TRBV7-9 and J usage is TRBJ1-4; D is undetermined. Germline CDR1 SEHNR, CDR2 FQNEAQ (reference sequence). The CDR3 has 12 residues. The germline V and J ends were trimmed by 1 base and 8 bases, with 5 bases remaining between them. CDR3 nucleotides: TGTGCCAGCAGCTTAGGAGGCGAAAAACTGTTTTTT. It specifies CASSLGGEKLFF. Variable domain in full (rest from reference TRBV7-9 and TRBJ1-4): DTGVSQNPRHKITKRGQNVTFRCDPISEHNRLYWYRQTLGQGPEFLTYFQNEAQLEKSRLLSDRFSAERPKGSFSTLEIQRTEQGDSAMYLCASSLGGEKLFFGSGTQLSVL.

This clone was counted a single time. This chain connects TRBV29-1 to TRBJ2-7, with D unclear. From germline, CDR1 is SQVTM and CDR2 ANQGSEA. Trimming shortened V by 4 bases and J by 1 base, and 8 bases separated the two germline ends. The CDR3 is 12 amino acids. CDR3: CSVVGVSYEQYF. In nucleotides, the CDR3 is TGCAGCGTTGTAGGAGTGTCCTACGAGCAGTACTTC.

The rearrangement uses TRBV19 and TRBJ2-1; TRBD2 agrees at 10 bases. Germline V gene lookup returns CDR1 LNHDA and CDR2 SQIVND (reference sequence). The V and J ends lost 6 bases and 5 bases, in that order; junction bases with no gene match: 10. The length of the CDR3 is 16 residues. The CDR3 DNA reads TGTGCCAGTAGGGAGATAGAGCGGGAGGGCGACAATGAGCAGTTCTTC. It yields the protein CASREIEREGDNEQFF.

The chain employs TRBV2 and TRBJ1-1; no clear D. The CDR3 runs 12 residues. V lost 7 bases, J lost 1 base, and 7 bases lay in between. Per germline, CDR1 SNHLY and CDR2 FYNNEI. The DNA of the CDR3 is TGTGCCAGCATTGCCGAGAACACTGAAGCTTTCTTT. It is translated as CASIAENTEAFF.

The chain joins TRBV6-5 to TRBJ1-1; no definite D call. Trimming took off 0 bases at V and 7 bases at J, with 9 bases between the two ends. The CDR3 runs to 13 residues. CDR1 and CDR2 (germline): MNHEY, SVGAGI. The DNA for the CDR3 is TGTGCCAGCAGTTACTCGAGCGGTATTGAAGCTTTCTTT. It codes for CASSYSSGIEAFF.

V usage is TRBV6-1 and J usage is TRBJ2-5; a weak D match, TRBD2 (6 bases). V lost 8 bases and J 2 bases, leaving 15 bases between the germline ends. Germline V gene data show CDR1 as MNHNS and CDR2 as SASEGT. The CDR3 consists of 14 residues. The chain's CDR3 is CASPPGLKQETQYF. The CDR3 nucleotides read TGTGCCAGCCCCCCGGGACTGAAGCAAGAGACCCAGTACTTC.

The chain couples TRBV6-5 to TRBJ1-1, with 11 bases lining up with TRBD1. V gave up 0 bases and J gave up 6 bases; unmatched junction bases: 6. Germline assignment: CDR1 MNHEY and CDR2 SVGAGI. The CDR3 length is 16 residues. CDR3 sequence reads: CASSYSWDRGRPEAFF. CDR3 coding DNA: TGTGCCAGCAGTTACTCCTGGGACAGGGGGAGGCCTGAAGCTTTCTTT.

This sequence joins TRBV7-3 and TRBJ2-4; TRBD1 might be the D (6 bases). Germline lookup yields CDR1 SGHTA and CDR2 FQGTGA. The CDR3 is made up of 13 amino acids. V dropped 2 bases and J dropped 8 bases, with 10 bases sitting between them. This CDR3 reads CASSLDRTHIQYF. The DNA for the CDR3 is TGTGCCAGCAGCTTAGACAGGACACACATTCAGTACTTC. Full variable domain (missing parts from reference TRBV7-3 and TRBJ2-4): GAGVSQTPSNKVTEKGKYVELRCDPISGHTALYWYRQSLGQGPEFLIYFQGTGAADDSGLPNDRFFAVRPEGSVSTLKIQRTERGDSAVYLCASSLDRTHIQYFGAGTRLSVL.

The gene calls are TRBV2 and TRBJ2-3; 7 bases line up with TRBD2. The CDR3 is made up of 13 amino acids. V was clipped by 5 bases and J by 6 bases; unmatched bases: 5. Per germline, CDR1 SNHLY and CDR2 FYNNEI. Here the CDR3 reads CASSSGAGDTQYF. CDR3 DNA sequence: TGTGCCAGCAGTAGCGGGGCCGGGGATACGCAGTATTTT.